A single sample gave rise to the 10 T cell receptor beta chains below, sequenced in a study of blood T cell repertoires in COVID-19. Assay: immunoSEQ multiplex PCR; the TCRdb copy retains only in-frame clones and omits some. Altogether about 140,000 clones are present, over 70% being singletons, with the ten largest covering less than 2%. Input material: peripheral blood. Receptors were obtained from a woman aged 55-69 years with acute or convalescent COVID-19.

The chain carries TRBV27 and TRBJ2-5; 15 nucleotides align to TRBD2. The V and J ends lost 3 bases and 6 bases, in that order; junction bases with no gene match: 5. Germline CDR1 is MNHEY and CDR2 is SMNVEV (reference sequence). The CDR3 is made up of 16 amino acids. In DNA, the CDR3 is TGTGCCAGCAGTTTCGGACTAGCGGGAGGGCCGCAGACCCAGTACTTC. Protein product: CASSFGLAGGPQTQYF.

The chain employs TRBV7-2 and TRBJ2-7, with TRBD2 identical over 7 bases. J lost 1 base, V lost 5 bases, and 8 bases had no gene match. This CDR3 contains 15 residues. Per germline, CDR1 SGHTA and CDR2 FQGNSA. In DNA, the CDR3 is TGTGCCAGCAGCCACGTTGCAGCGGGATCCTACGAGCAGTACTTC. It specifies CASSHVAAGSYEQYF.

This chain connects TRBV10-1 to TRBJ2-1; 13 positions match TRBD2. Germline V lookup: CDR1 WNHNN, CDR2 SYGVQD (reference sequence). The CDR3 covers 17 residues. The junction had 11 bases not matched to a gene; V was cut back by 7 bases and J by 5 bases. In DNA, the CDR3 is TGCGCCAGCATGACTAGCGGGAGGCCGGGCGAGCACAATGAGCAGTTCTTC. Amino acid sequence: CASMTSGRPGEHNEQFF.

This clone was seen more than once but under ten times. The J gene is TRBJ1-1, the V gene TRBV20-1, with D unresolved. This CDR3 has 13 residues. V was trimmed by 3 bases and J by 1 base, leaving 9 bases between them. Germline assignment: CDR1 DFQATT and CDR2 SNEGSKA (reference sequence). In DNA, the CDR3 is TGCAGTGCTAGTGAGCACGGGAACACTGAAGCTTTCTTT. Translated: CSASEHGNTEAFF.

The V and J genes are TRBV27 and TRBJ1-2, with D maybe TRBD1 (6 bases). CDR3 size: 14 residues. Germline CDR1 is MNHEY and CDR2 is SMNVEV (reference sequence). Trimming removed 1 base from V and 3 bases from J, with 9 bases in between. The CDR3 DNA reads as TGTGCCAGCAGTTTATACAGGGATTACTATGGCTACACCTTC. Protein product: CASSLYRDYYGYTF.

The chain recombines TRBV5-6 with TRBJ1-1, with D perhaps matching TRBD1 (6 bases). Per germline, CDR1 SGHDT and CDR2 YYEEEE. The CDR3 sequence is 13 residues long. With 5 bases removed from V and 4 bases from J, the gap between germline ends came to 12 bases. DNA for the CDR3: TGTGCCAGCAGGCAGACAGGAGGCACTGAAGCTTTCTTT. Its translation is CASRQTGGTEAFF.

The chain couples TRBV28 to TRBJ2-2, with D perhaps matching TRBD2 (5 bases). From germline, CDR1 is MDHEN and CDR2 SYDVKM. V lost 6 bases and J 5 bases, leaving 13 bases between the germline ends. This CDR3 region has 14 residues. CDR3 amino acids: CASSYSVGTGELFF. CDR3 nucleotides: TGTGCCAGCAGCTATAGCGTGGGGACCGGGGAGCTGTTTTTT.

This clone has only a few counts. Written as DNA, the CDR3 is TGTGCCAGCAGCCATGGGAGTGAAACAGGGTCCTACGAGCAGTACTTC. Protein: CASSHGSETGSYEQYF. The chain uses TRBV3-1 (or the pseudogene TRBV3-2) and TRBJ2-7, with TRBD1 as a possible D gene (6 bases). The ends were cut back, 3 bases at V and 1 base at J, with 16 bases in the middle. CDR3 size: 16 residues. Germline V gene data show CDR1 as LGHDT and CDR2 as YNNKEL (reference sequence).

The gene calls are TRBV7-6 and TRBJ1-5; 11 bases agree with TRBD1. The CDR3 extends over 16 amino acids. The J segment lost 7 bases and the V segment lost 0 bases, leaving 5 bases of the junction unmatched. Germline V lookup: CDR1 SGHVS, CDR2 FNYEAQ. In DNA form, the CDR3 reads TGTGCCAGCAGCTTAGCACCCGGGACAGGGGGGCAGCCCCAGCATTTT. Protein sequence: CASSLAPGTGGQPQHF.

This rearrangement joins TRBV28 to TRBJ2-7; perhaps TRBD1 as D (6 bases). Germline loops: CDR1 MDHEN, CDR2 SYDVKM. V dropped 7 bases and J dropped 0 bases, with 13 bases sitting between them. The CDR3 sequence is 14 residues long. CDR3 DNA sequence: TGTGCCAGCAAGACAGGTCTCAACTCCTACGAGCAGTACTTC. It specifies CASKTGLNSYEQYF.